Described below is a single T cell receptor beta chain sequence and its context. Cohorts were assigned according to the clinical history that participants reported. Cohort 3 donors were reported recovered after two negative PCRs, clearance, or symptom resolution. This record belongs to a study of blood T cell repertoires in COVID-19. Study overall: COVID-19 samples, acute and convalescent, were from the United States, Italy and Spain.

The V gene lost 6 bases and the J gene lost 4 bases, with 15 bases spanning the gap. The CDR3 extends over 14 amino acids. Germline-derived CDR1 and CDR2 are MNHEY and SVGAGI. Source study methods: From reference gene primer amplification, estimates of nucleated cell counts were derived. TCRdb keeps only in-frame clones here, not all; method: immunoSEQ multiplex PCR. Clonal size and the V and J genes are those of that table, whereas D and trimming came from the DNA. The sample records some 100,000 clones, 80% to 90% being singletons. Sequenced sample: PBMCs or T cells enriched from blood (not recorded which). The source of this sequence is a woman aged 45-59 years who had recovered from COVID-19. The genes are TRBV6-5 and TRBJ1-2; tentative D call: TRBD1 (6 bases). CDR3 in amino acids: CASSQGGGGYGYTF. CDR3 nucleotide sequence: TGTGCCAGCAGCCAAGGGGGTGGAGGCTATGGCTACACCTTC.